This T cell receptor beta chain was obtained from a study of blood T cell repertoires in COVID-19. Looking at the study overall: Whether acute or convalescent, the COVID-19 samples came from the United States, Italy and Spain.

CDR3 length equals 12 residues. Deletions cut 5 bases from V and 3 bases from J, with 8 bases between. The germline gives CDR1 SGHVS, CDR2 FQNEAQ. Only in-frame clones appear in the TCRdb table, and some are missing; sequencing was by immunoSEQ multiplex PCR. Of some 97,000 clones in the sample, roughly nine tenths were seen once. Sequencing was carried out using peripheral blood. The source is a man aged 50 to 60 with active COVID-19. The genes are TRBV7-8 and TRBJ2-7; a possible D gene is TRBD2 (5 bases). In DNA form, the CDR3 reads TGTGCCAGCAGCGGGAGAGGCTACGAGCAGTACTTC. Amino acid sequence: CASSGRGYEQYF.